This T cell receptor beta chain derives from a study of neurological immune-mediated disorders. This clonotype was observed many times. Antigen unknown. MiXCR, applied by TCRdb to the 5' RACE reads, yields one record per CDR3 protein. The sample shows 65,000 to 90,000 distinct CDR3 sequences, 3.2% of them seen only once. General study findings and limits: None of the CDR3 amino acid sequences found in expanded clones was shared across subjects. This suggests that the TCR-beta repertoires were private in all groups.

This CDR3 contains 12 residues. The V end was cut by 5 bases, the J end by 2 bases, with 7 bases between. CDR1 SGDLS and CDR2 YYNGEE come from the germline V gene. Specimen: PBMCs. The source is a woman in her fifties or sixties with multiple sclerosis. The genes are TRBV9 and TRBJ1-2; possible D gene TRBD1, 5 bases. The CDR3 DNA reads as TGTGCCAGCAGGGGACTAAACTATGGCTACACCTTC. Translating gives CASRGLNYGYTF.